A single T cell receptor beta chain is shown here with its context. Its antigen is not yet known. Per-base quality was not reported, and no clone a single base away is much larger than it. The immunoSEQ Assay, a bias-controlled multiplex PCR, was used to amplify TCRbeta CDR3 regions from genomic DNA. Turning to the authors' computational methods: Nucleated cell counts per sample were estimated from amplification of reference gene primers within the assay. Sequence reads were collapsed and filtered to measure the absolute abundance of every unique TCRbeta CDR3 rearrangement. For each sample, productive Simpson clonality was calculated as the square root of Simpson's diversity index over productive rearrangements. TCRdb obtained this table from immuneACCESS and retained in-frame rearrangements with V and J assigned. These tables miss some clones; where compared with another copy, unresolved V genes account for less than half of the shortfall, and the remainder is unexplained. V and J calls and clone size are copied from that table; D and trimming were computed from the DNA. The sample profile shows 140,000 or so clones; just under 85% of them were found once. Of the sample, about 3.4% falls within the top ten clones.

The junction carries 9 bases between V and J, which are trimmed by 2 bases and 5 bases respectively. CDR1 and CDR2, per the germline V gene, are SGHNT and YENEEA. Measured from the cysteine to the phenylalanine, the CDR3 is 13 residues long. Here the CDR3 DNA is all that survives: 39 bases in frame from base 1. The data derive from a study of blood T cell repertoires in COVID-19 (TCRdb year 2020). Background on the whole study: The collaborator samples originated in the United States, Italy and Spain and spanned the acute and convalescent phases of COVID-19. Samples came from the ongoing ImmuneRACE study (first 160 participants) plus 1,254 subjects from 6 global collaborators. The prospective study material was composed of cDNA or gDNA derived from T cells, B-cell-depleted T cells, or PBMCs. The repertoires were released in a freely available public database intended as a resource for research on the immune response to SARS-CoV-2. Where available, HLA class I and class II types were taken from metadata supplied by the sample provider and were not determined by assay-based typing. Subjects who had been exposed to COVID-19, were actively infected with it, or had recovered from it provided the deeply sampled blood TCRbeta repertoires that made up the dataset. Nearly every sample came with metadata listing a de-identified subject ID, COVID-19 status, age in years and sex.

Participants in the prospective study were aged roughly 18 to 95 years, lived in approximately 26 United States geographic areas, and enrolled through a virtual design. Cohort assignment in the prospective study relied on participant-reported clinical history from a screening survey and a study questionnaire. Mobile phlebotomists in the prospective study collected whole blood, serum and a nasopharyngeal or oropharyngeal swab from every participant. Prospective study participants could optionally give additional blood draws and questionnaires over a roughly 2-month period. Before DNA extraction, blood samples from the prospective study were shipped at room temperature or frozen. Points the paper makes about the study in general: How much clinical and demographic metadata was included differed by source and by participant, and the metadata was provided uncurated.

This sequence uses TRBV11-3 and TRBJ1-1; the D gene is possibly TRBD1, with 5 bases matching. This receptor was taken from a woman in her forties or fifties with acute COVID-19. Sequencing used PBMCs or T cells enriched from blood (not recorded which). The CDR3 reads CASSLTQGTEAFF. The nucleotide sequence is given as TGTGCCAGCAGCTTAACCCAGGGAACTGAAGCTTTCTTT.